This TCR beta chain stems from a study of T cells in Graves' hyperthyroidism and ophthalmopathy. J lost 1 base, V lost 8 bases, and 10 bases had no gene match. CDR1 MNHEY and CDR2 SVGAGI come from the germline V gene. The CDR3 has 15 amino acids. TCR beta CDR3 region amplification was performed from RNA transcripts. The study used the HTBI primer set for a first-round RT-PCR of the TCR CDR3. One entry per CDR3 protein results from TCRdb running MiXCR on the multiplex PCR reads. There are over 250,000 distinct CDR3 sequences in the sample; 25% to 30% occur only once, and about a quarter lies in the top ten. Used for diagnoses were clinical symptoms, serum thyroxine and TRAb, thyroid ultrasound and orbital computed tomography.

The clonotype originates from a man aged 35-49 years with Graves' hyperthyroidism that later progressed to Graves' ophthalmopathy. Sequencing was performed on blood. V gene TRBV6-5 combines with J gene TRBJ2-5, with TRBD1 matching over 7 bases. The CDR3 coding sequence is TGTGCCAGCGGATACACAGGGGCCTCCCAAGAGACCCAGTACTTC. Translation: CASGYTGASQETQYF.